The 17 T cell receptor beta chains reported below all come from one sample, sequenced in a study of blood T cell repertoires in COVID-19. Only in-frame clones appear in the TCRdb table, and some are missing; sequencing was by immunoSEQ multiplex PCR. The table records around 100,000 clones, roughly 90% of them present only once. Source material: peripheral blood. These receptors all stem from a woman older than 75 in a cohort sampled during active COVID-19.

This chain joins TRBV21-1 and TRBJ1-6; TRBD1 was called by the table and not checked on the DNA. TRBV21-1 is reported as a pseudogene. This CDR3 has 18 amino acids. Written as DNA, the CDR3 is TGTGCCAGCAGCAATAGCCCTTCGACAGGGGGCGCCGGTTCACCCCTCCACTTT. Amino acids: CASSNSPSTGGAGSPLHF.

This clone was seen more than once but under ten times. The chain links TRBV4-1 to TRBJ2-7; the D gene is possibly TRBD2 (6 bases). CDR1 is MGHRA, CDR2 YSYEKL, per germline. V gave up 1 base and J gave up 5 bases, with 15 bases separating them. This CDR3 spans 15 amino acids. The CDR3 here is CASSQVGGGGDEQYF. Here the CDR3 DNA reads TGCGCCAGCAGCCAAGTTGGGGGAGGAGGCGACGAGCAGTACTTC.

The chain has TRBV18 and TRBJ2-1, with 9 bases lining up with TRBD1. CDR3 size: 15 residues. Germline CDR1 KGHSH, CDR2 LQKENI. The V segment lost 3 bases and the J segment 2 bases; nucleotides outside the gene matches: 2. CDR3 region: CASSPRQGAYNEQFF. CDR3 bases: TGTGCCAGCTCACCGAGACAGGGGGCCTACAATGAGCAGTTCTTC. The entire variable domain, with the rest obtained from reference TRBV18 and TRBJ2-1, is as follows: NAGVMQNPRHLVRRRGQEARLRCSPMKGHSHVYWYRQLPEEGLKFMVYLQKENIIDESGMPKERFSAEFPKEGPSILRIQQVVRGDSAAYFCASSPRQGAYNEQFFGPGTRLTVL.

The chain has TRBV4-1 and TRBJ1-1; maybe TRBD1 (6 bases). Germline V gene lookup returns CDR1 MGHRA and CDR2 YSYEKL. V was clipped by 0 bases and J by 1 base, with 9 bases between them. This CDR3 is built from 15 residues. CDR3 region: CASSQEARGNTEAFF. The CDR3 DNA follows: TGCGCCAGCAGCCAAGAGGCCAGGGGGAACACTGAAGCTTTCTTT.

This clone was observed a single time. The V gene is TRBV18, the J gene TRBJ2-7; 8 bases fit TRBD1. The CDR3 sequence is 16 residues long. With 2 bases clipped from V and 6 bases from J, the junction kept 12 bases outside the gene matches. Germline V CDR1 and CDR2: KGHSH, LQKENI. The CDR3 here is CASSPSRGQGMGEQYF. CDR3 coding DNA: TGTGCCAGCTCACCATCACGAGGACAGGGCATGGGCGAGCAGTACTTC. The variable domain in full, completed from reference TRBV18 and TRBJ2-7, reads NAGVMQNPRHLVRRRGQEARLRCSPMKGHSHVYWYRQLPEEGLKFMVYLQKENIIDESGMPKERFSAEFPKEGPSILRIQQVVRGDSAAYFCASSPSRGQGMGEQYFGPGTRLTVT.

V usage is TRBV7-9 and J usage is TRBJ2-3, with 13 bases fitting TRBD2. V lost 5 bases to trimming and J lost 0 bases; unmatched junction nucleotides: 11. The CDR3 is made up of 19 amino acids. The germline V gene encodes CDR1 SEHNR and CDR2 FQNEAQ (reference sequence). The CDR3 loop reads CASSPTVPGLAGSTDTQYF. CDR3 DNA sequence: TGTGCCAGCAGCCCAACGGTCCCGGGACTAGCGGGGAGCACAGATACGCAGTATTTT.

CDR3 sequence: CASSVGGTGIVGYTF. DNA of the CDR3: TGTGCCAGCAGCGTAGGGGGGACAGGAATTGTTGGCTACACCTTC. The chain recombines TRBV9 with TRBJ1-2; the match to TRBD1 covers 8 bases. Germline assignment: CDR1 SGDLS and CDR2 YYNGEE. J gave up 7 bases and V 0 bases, and 8 bases lay outside the gene matches. The CDR3 length is 15 residues.

V is TRBV5-1 and J is TRBJ1-4; 9 bases are shared with TRBD1. The V and J ends lost 3 bases and 7 bases, in that order; junction bases with no gene match: 7. This CDR3 has 15 amino acids. Germline CDR1 reads SGHRS; CDR2 reads YFSETQ. The CDR3 DNA reads as TGCGCCAGCAGCTCGCAAACAGGGGGCCTTGAAAAACTGTTTTTT. Translation gives CASSSQTGGLEKLFF.

The V call is TRBV12-5, the J call TRBJ2-4; maybe TRBD1 (5 bases). The CDR3 totals 12 residues. The germline CDR1 and CDR2 sequences are LGHNT and FRNRAP. V was shortened by 1 base and J by 10 bases, with 8 bases between the two germline ends. The CDR3 region is CASGLGTGIQYF. For the CDR3, the DNA is TGTGCTAGTGGTTTGGGTACAGGAATTCAGTACTTC.

The chain has TRBV10-2 and TRBJ2-1; 9 nucleotides match TRBD2. The CDR3 extends over 17 amino acids. Germline V gene lookup returns CDR1 WSHSY and CDR2 SAAADI. The ends lost 2 bases at V and 3 bases at J; junction bases unmatched: 8. CDR3 region: CASSEKTSGTFYNEQFF. CDR3 DNA: TGCGCCAGCAGTGAGAAGACTAGCGGCACTTTCTACAATGAGCAGTTCTTC.

CDR3 DNA sequence: TGTGCCAGCAGTATGTCTATGGAGGTCAGAGGAGCTTTCTTT. Translating it yields CASSMSMEVRGAFF. The chain joins TRBV5-6 to TRBJ1-1, with no clear D. Trimming pared 5 bases from V and 10 bases from J, leaving 21 bases between. Germline-derived CDR1 and CDR2 are SGHDT and YYEEEE. The CDR3 runs 14 residues.

The chain links TRBV4-1 to TRBJ2-4; 7 positions agree with TRBD1. Germline lookup yields CDR1 MGHRA and CDR2 YSYEKL. J lost 4 bases, V lost 3 bases, and 3 bases had no gene match. The CDR3 covers 14 residues. The CDR3 loop is CASSQTGSKNIQYF. As DNA, the CDR3 is TGCGCCAGCAGCCAGACAGGGTCTAAAAACATTCAGTACTTC.

V is TRBV5-1 and J is TRBJ1-1; TRBD1 matches at 7 bases. Per germline, CDR1 SGHRS and CDR2 YFSETQ. The CDR3 covers 16 residues. J gave up 1 base and V 4 bases, and 10 bases lay outside the gene matches. DNA of the CDR3: TGCGCCAGCAGCCCTGGGACAGCCGGGCCGAACACTGAAGCTTTCTTT. This translates into CASSPGTAGPNTEAFF. The full variable domain, with the rest looked up from reference TRBV5-1 and TRBJ1-1, is KAGVTQTPRYLIKTRGQQVTLSCSPISGHRSVSWYQQTPGQGLQFLFEYFSETQRNKGNFPGRFSGRQFSNSRSEMNVSTLELGDSALYLCASSPGTAGPNTEAFFGQGTRLTVV.

This rearrangement joins TRBV5-4 to TRBJ2-7, with a possible D match to TRBD1 (5 bases). Germline V gives CDR1 SGHNT, CDR2 YYREEE (reference sequence). V was trimmed by 0 bases and J by 0 bases, leaving 10 bases between them. The CDR3 spans 15 residues. CDR3 sequence reads: CASSLELDTSYEQYF. CDR3 DNA: TGTGCCAGCAGCTTGGAATTGGACACCTCCTACGAGCAGTACTTC.

As concerns this clone: No DNA is shown, since the ends of the CDR3 on it are uncertain; the CDR3 is the one TCRdb lists. J is TRBJ2-3 and V is TRBV6-5; the table's D call, TRBD1, has no DNA check behind it. The CDR3 has 13 residues if both end residues are counted. CDR1 and CDR2 (germline): MNHEY, SVGAGI. The CDR3 loop reads CASILDRIDTQYF.

The chain has TRBV4-1 and TRBJ1-1, with D possibly matching TRBD1 (6 bases). This CDR3 region has 14 residues. V lost 4 bases and J 0 bases, leaving 9 bases between the germline ends. Germline-derived CDR1 and CDR2 are MGHRA and YSYEKL. CDR3 coding DNA: TGCGCCAGCAGCCGGGGACACTTGAACACTGAAGCTTTCTTT. Its translation is CASSRGHLNTEAFF.

The chain carries TRBV7-9 and TRBJ2-1, with 7 bases identical to TRBD1. The CDR3 extends over 15 amino acids. Germline values: CDR1 SEHNR, CDR2 FQNEAQ (reference sequence). V shed 5 bases, J shed 7 bases, and the junction held 11 bases outside the gene matches. Written as DNA, the CDR3 is TGTGCCAGCAGCGTCGCGACAGGGTCTGAAAATGAGCAGTTCTTC. This gives the protein CASSVATGSENEQFF. Together with reference TRBV7-9 and TRBJ2-1, the CDR3 gives the full variable domain: DTGVSQNPRHKITKRGQNVTFRCDPISEHNRLYWYRQTLGQGPEFLTYFQNEAQLEKSRLLSDRFSAERPKGSFSTLEIQRTEQGDSAMYLCASSVATGSENEQFFGPGTRLTVL.